This record looks at one T cell receptor beta chain sequence and its context. Until they underwent thyroid surgery, no patient had received any treatment. TCRdb reanalyzed the PCR reads via MiXCR. The sample lists 50,000 or so clones; under 30% were seen once. CDR1 GTSNPN and CDR2 SVGIG come from the germline V gene (reference sequence). Trimming left V 0 bases short and J 1 base short, with 13 bases between. The CDR3 has 16 amino acids. This entry belongs to a study of metastatic and nonmetastatic thyroid tumors. This receptor was identified in a male donor with papillary thyroid cancer or a benign thyroid nodule (not recorded which). Some clones in this sample may be carry-over from other donors' samples. Material: blood. V gene TRBV30 combines with J gene TRBJ2-1, with D maybe TRBD2 (6 bases). CDR3 bases: TGTGCCTGGAGTGTACGGAGGGGCCTTTCCTACAATGAGCAGTTCTTC. Its protein product is CAWSVRRGLSYNEQFF.